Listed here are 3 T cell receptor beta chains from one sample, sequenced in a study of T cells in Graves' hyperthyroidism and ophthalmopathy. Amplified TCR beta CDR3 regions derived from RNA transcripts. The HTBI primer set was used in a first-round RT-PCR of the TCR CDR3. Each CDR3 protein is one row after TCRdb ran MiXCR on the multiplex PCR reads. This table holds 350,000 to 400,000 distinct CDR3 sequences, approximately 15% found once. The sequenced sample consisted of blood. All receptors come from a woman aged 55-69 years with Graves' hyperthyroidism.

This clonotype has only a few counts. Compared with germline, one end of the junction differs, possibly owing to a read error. As DNA, the CDR3 is TGTACCAGCAGTGAAGGCAGACTAGCCCCGAATGAGCAGTTCTTC. Protein: CTSSEGRLAPNEQFF. V usage is TRBV6-1 and J usage is TRBJ2-1; 7 positions agree with TRBD2. The germline V gene encodes CDR1 MNHNS and CDR2 SASEGT. This CDR3 region has 15 residues.

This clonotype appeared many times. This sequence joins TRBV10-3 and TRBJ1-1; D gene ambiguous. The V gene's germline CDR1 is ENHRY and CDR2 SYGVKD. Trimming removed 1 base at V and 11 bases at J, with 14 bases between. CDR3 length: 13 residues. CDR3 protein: CAISEFRAQEAFF. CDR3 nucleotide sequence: TGTGCCATCAGTGAGTTCCGGGCACAAGAGGCTTTCTTT.

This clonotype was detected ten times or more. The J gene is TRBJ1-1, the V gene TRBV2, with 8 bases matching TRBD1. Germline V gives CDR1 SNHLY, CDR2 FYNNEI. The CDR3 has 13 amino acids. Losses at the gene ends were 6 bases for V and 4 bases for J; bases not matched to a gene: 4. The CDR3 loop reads CASRADRGTEAFF. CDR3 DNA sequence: TGTGCCAGCAGGGCTGACAGGGGCACTGAAGCTTTCTTT.